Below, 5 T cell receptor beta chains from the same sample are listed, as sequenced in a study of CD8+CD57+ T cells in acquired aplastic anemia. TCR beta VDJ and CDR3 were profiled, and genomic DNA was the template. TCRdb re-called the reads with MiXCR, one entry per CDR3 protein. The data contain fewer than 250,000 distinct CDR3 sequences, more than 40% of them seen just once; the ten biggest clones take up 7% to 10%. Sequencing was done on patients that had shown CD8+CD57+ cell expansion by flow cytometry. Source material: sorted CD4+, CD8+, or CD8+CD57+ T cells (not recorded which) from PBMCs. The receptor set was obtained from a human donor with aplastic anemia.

The CDR3 DNA reads TGTGCCAGTAGTATAGCGAGAGCATATTACAATGAGCAGTTCTTC. This codes for CASSIARAYYNEQFF. The rearrangement links TRBV19 to TRBJ2-1; unclear D gene. The V end lost 1 base, the J end lost 4 bases, and 11 bases lay between the germline ends. The CDR3 runs 15 residues. Germline values: CDR1 LNHDA, CDR2 SQIVND (reference sequence).

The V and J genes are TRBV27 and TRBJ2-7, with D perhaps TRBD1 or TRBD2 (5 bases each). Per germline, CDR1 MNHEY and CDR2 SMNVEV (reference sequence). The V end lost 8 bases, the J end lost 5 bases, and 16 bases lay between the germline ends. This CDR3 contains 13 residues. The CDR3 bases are TGTGCCAGCGGGGGTCGGGTAGTAGACGAGCAGTACTTC. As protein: CASGGRVVDEQYF.

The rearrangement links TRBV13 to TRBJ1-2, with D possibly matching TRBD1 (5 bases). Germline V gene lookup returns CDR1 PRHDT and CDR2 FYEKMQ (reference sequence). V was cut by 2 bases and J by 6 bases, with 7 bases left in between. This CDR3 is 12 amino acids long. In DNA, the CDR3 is TGTGCCAGCAGCTTACAGGGTGATGGCTACACCTTC. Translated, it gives CASSLQGDGYTF.

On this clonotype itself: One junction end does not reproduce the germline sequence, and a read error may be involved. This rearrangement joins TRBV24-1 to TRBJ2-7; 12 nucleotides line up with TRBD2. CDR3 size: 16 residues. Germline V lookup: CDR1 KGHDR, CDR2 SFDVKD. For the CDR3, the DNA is TGTGCCAGCAGTGCCGGGACTAGCGGGCCCCCCTACGAGCAGTACTTC. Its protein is CASSAGTSGPPYEQYF.

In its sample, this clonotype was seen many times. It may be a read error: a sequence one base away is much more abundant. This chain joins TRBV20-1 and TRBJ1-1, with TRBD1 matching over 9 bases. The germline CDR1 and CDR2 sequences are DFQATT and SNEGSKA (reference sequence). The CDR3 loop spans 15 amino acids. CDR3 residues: CSARGSTGGDTEALF. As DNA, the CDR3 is TGCAGTGCTAGAGGCTCGACAGGGGGGGACACTGAAGCTCTCTTT.